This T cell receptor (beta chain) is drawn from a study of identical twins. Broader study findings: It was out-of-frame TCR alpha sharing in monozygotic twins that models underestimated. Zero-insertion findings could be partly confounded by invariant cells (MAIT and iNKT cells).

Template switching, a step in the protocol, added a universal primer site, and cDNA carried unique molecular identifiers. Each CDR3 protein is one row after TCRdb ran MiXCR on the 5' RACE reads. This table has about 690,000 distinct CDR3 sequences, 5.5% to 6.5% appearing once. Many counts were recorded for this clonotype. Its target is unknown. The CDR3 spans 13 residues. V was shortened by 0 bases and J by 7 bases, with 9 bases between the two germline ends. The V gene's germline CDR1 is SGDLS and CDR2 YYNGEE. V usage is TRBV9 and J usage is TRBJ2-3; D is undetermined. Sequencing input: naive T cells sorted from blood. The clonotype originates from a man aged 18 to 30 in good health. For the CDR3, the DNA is TGTGCCAGCAGCGTAGCGGGTACCAATACGCAGTATTTT. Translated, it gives CASSVAGTNTQYF.